This T cell receptor (beta chain) was recovered during a study of T cell repertoires in cytomegalovirus infection. Study overall: Researchers turned to recently identified HLA-C-restricted CMV epitopes as well as well-studied HLA-B-restricted ones. Study-level results: What dominated the ex vivo response were HLA-C-restricted CMV-specific TCR beta clonotypes. Summed frequency of shared TCR beta families picked out CMV carriers who also had the relevant HLA.

Worth noting for this clonotype: Its antigen is unidentified.

MiXCR, run by TCRdb on the reads, gives a single entry per CDR3 protein. The table lists approximately 600,000 distinct CDR3 sequences, 40% of them singletons, with 48% in the top ten. Germline V CDR1 and CDR2: SGHAT, FQDESV (reference sequence). The germline V and J ends were trimmed by 5 bases and 7 bases, with 20 bases remaining between them. The CDR3 contains 15 residues. V is TRBV11-1 and J is TRBJ1-1, with D perhaps TRBD1 (6 bases). Material: cultured PBMCs, obtained from culture after CMV antigen stimulation. This sequence was found in a human donor in good health (CMV status not recorded). Some clones in this sample may be carry-over from other donors' samples. The chain's CDR3 is CASSLRRNRALEAFF. The CDR3 DNA reads as TGTGCCAGCAGCCTCAGACGGAACAGGGCCCTTGAAGCTTTCTTT.